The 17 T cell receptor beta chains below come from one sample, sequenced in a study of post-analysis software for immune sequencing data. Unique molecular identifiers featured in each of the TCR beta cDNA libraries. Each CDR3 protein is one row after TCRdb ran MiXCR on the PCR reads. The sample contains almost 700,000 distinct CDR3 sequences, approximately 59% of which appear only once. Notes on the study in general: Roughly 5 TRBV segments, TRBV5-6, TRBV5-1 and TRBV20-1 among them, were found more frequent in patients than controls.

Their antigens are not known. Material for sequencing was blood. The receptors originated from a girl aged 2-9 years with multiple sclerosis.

CDR3 protein: CASSLALAGGFEQFF. Written as DNA, the CDR3 is TGTGCCAGCAGCTTAGCCCTAGCGGGGGGTTTTGAGCAGTTCTTC. This sequence joins TRBV11-2 and TRBJ2-1; 11 bases match TRBD2. Germline assignment: CDR1 SGHAT and CDR2 FQNNGV. The trim removed 1 base at V and 9 bases at J, leaving 5 bases unmatched. This CDR3 has 15 residues.

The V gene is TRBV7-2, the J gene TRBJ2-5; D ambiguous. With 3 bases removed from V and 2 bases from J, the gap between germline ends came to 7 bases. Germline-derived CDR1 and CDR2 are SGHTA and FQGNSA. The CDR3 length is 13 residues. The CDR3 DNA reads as TGTGCCAGCAGCTTCTACGGTCAAGAGACCCAGTACTTC. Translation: CASSFYGQETQYF.

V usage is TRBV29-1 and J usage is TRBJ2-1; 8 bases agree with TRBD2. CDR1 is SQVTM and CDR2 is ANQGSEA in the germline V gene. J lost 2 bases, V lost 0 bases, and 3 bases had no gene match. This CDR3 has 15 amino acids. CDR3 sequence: CSVEDEREPYNEQFF. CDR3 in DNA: TGCAGCGTTGAAGATGAGCGGGAGCCCTACAATGAGCAGTTCTTC.

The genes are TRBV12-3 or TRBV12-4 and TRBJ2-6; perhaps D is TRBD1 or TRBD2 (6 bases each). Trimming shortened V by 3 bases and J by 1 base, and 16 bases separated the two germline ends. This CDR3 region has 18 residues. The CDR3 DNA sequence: TGTGCCAGCAGTTTCGTCGGGGGCCCTTCTTCTGGGGCCAACGTCCTGACTTTC. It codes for CASSFVGGPSSGANVLTF.

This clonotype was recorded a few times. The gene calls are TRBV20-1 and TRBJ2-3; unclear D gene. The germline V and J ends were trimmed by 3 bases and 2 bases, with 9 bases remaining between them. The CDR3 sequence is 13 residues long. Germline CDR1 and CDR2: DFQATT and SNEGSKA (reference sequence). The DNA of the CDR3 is TGCAGTGCTAGGCCGGCAAACACAGATACGCAGTATTTT. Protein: CSARPANTDTQYF.

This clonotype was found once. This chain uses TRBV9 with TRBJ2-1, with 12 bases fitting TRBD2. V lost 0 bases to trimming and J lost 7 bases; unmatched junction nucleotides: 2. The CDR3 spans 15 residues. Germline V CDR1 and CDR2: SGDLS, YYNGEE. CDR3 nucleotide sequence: TGTGCCAGCAGCGTAGTAACTAGCGGGAGGAATGAGCAGTTCTTC. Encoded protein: CASSVVTSGRNEQFF.

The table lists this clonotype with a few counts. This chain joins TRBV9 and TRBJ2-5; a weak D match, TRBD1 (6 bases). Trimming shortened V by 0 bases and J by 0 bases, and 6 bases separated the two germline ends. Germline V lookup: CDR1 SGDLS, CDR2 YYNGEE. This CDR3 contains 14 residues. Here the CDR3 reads CASSVGTDQETQYF. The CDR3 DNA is TGTGCCAGCAGCGTAGGGACAGACCAAGAGACCCAGTACTTC. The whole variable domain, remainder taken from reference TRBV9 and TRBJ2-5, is DSGVTQTPKHLITATGQRVTLRCSPRSGDLSVYWYQQSLDQGLQFLIQYYNGEERAKGNILERFSAQQFPDLHSELNLSSLELGDSALYFCASSVGTDQETQYFGPGTRLLVL.

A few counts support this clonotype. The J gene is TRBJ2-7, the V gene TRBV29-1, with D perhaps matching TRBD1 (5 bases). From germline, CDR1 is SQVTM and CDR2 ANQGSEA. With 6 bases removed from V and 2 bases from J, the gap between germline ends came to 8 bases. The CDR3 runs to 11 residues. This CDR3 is CSVTEPYEQYF. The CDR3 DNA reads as TGCAGCGTGACAGAACCCTACGAGCAGTACTTC.

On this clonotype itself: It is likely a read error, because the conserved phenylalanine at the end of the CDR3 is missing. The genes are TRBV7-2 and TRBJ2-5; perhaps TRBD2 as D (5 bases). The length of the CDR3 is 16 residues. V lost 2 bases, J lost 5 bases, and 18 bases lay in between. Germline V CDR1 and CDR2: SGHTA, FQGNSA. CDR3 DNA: TGTGCCAGCAGCTTATCGGGGATCTCTGACTTGGAGACCCAGTACCTC. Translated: CASSLSGISDLETQYL.

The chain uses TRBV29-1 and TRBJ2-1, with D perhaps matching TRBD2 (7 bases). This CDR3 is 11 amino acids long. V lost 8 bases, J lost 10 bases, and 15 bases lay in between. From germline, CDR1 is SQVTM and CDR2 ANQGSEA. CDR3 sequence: CSSGEGGEQFF. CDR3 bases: TGCAGCTCTGGGGAGGGGGGGGAGCAGTTCTTC.

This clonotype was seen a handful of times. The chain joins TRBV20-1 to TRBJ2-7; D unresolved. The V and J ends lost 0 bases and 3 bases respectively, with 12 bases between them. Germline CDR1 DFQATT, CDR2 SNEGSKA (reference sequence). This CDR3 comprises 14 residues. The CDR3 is CSARDRVGSYEQYF. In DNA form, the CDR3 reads TGCAGTGCTAGAGATCGGGTAGGCAGCTACGAGCAGTACTTC.

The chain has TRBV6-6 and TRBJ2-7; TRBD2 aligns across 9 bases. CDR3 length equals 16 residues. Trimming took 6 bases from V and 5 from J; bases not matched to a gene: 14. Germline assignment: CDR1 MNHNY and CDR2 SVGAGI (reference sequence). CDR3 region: CASRARAGGPQNEQYF. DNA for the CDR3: TGTGCCAGCAGGGCCAGGGCGGGAGGGCCTCAGAACGAGCAGTACTTC.

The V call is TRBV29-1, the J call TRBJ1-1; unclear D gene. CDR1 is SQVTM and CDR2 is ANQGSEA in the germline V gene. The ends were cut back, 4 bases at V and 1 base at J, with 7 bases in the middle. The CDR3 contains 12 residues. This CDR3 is CSVGRGNTEAFF. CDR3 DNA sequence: TGCAGCGTTGGACGGGGGAACACTGAAGCTTTCTTT.

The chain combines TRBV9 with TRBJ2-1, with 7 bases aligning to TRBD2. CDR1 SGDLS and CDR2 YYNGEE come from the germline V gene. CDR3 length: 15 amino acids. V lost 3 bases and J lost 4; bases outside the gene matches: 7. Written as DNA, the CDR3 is TGTGCCAGCAGCGCGGGGGGACGGCAGTACAATGAGCAGTTCTTC. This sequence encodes CASSAGGRQYNEQFF.

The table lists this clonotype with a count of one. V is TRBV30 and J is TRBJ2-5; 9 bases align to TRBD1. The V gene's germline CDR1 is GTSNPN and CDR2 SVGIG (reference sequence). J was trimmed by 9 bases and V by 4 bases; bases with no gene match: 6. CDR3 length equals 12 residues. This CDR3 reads CAWMGQGLPQYF. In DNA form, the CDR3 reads TGTGCCTGGATGGGACAGGGATTGCCCCAGTACTTC.

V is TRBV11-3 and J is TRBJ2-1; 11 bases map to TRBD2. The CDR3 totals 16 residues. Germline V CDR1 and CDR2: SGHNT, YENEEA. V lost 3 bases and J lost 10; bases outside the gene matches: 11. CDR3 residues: CASSLVAGGLPREQFF. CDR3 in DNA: TGTGCCAGCAGCTTGGTAGCGGGGGGGCTTCCTCGAGAGCAGTTCTTC.

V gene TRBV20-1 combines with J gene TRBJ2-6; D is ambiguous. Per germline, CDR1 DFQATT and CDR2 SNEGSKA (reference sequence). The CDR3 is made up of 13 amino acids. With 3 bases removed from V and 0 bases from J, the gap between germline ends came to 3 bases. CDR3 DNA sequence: TGCAGTGCTAGCCACTCTGGGGCCAACGTCCTGACTTTC. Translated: CSASHSGANVLTF.